This is a list of T cell receptor beta chains from one sample in a study of cytomegalovirus exposure and HLA in healthy donors. Sequencing was performed with immunoSEQ multiplex PCR; in TCRdb, only in-frame clones are kept and a portion is missing. Among approximately 150,000 clones listed, roughly 68% were seen once. Sequenced: PBMCs. These receptor sequences come from a man aged 55-75 years in good health and CMV-seronegative. CDR3s include the opening cysteine and the closing phenylalanine or tryptophan. D genes are given only for firm matches. Some rows mark clone size as missing; the rest say once, few, many or name a class of expanded clone.

j_call: TRBJ2-3; d_call: TRBD2; clone_size: .; v_call: TRBV5-1; cdr3_nt: TGCGCCAGCAGCTTGAGTAGCGGGAGTGTAGATACGCAGTATTTT; cdr3_aa: CASSLSSGSVDTQYF
j_call: TRBJ2-2; d_call: .; clone_size: .; v_call: TRBV13; cdr3_nt: TGTGCCAGCAGCCAGGGGAGAACCGGGGAGCTGTTTTTT; cdr3_aa: CASSQGRTGELFF
j_call: TRBJ2-5; d_call: TRBD1; clone_size: .; v_call: TRBV7-9; cdr3_nt: TGTGCCAGCAGCTCGACAGGGGGCCAAGAGACCCAGTACTTC; cdr3_aa: CASSSTGGQETQYF
j_call: TRBJ2-2; d_call: .; clone_size: .; v_call: TRBV14; cdr3_nt: TGTGCCAGCAGCCAAGAAGTTCAAAAGCCTAGTCGTACCGGGGAGCTGTTTTTT; cdr3_aa: CASSQEVQKPSRTGELFF
j_call: TRBJ2-1; d_call: TRBD2; clone_size: few; v_call: TRBV14; cdr3_nt: TGTGCCAGCAGCCCCATGGCGGGGGGCTACAATGAGCAGTTCTTC; cdr3_aa: CASSPMAGGYNEQFF
j_call: TRBJ2-5; d_call: .; clone_size: .; v_call: TRBV9; cdr3_nt: TGTGCCAGCAGTCCCTGGACACGCTCGGATGAGACCCAGTACTTC; cdr3_aa: CASSPWTRSDETQYF
j_call: TRBJ1-5; d_call: .; clone_size: .; v_call: TRBV21-1; cdr3_nt: TGTGCCAGCAGGGAGACAGTCCACCACTATAGCAATCAGCCCCAGCATTTT; cdr3_aa: CASRETVHHYSNQPQHF
j_call: TRBJ2-3; d_call: .; clone_size: .; v_call: TRBV7-2; cdr3_nt: TGTGCCAGCAGCCACTCGACAGCCCGAGCCAGCACAGATACGCAGTATTTT; cdr3_aa: CASSHSTARASTDTQYF
j_call: TRBJ1-5; d_call: .; clone_size: few; v_call: TRBV6-1; cdr3_nt: TGTGCCAGCAGTGAAGAGGGAGGGCTCGGCAATCAGCCCCAGCATTTT; cdr3_aa: CASSEEGGLGNQPQHF
j_call: TRBJ2-3; d_call: TRBD2; clone_size: .; v_call: TRBV4-1; cdr3_nt: TGCGCCAGCAGCCATAATCTAGCGGGAGCCCCAGATACGCAGTATTTT; cdr3_aa: CASSHNLAGAPDTQYF
j_call: TRBJ1-1; d_call: TRBD1; clone_size: .; v_call: TRBV29-1; cdr3_nt: TGCAGCGCCTCAGGGGGCGCGGGGAACACTGAAGCTTTCTTT; cdr3_aa: CSASGGAGNTEAFF
j_call: TRBJ1-2; d_call: .; clone_size: few; v_call: TRBV6-1; cdr3_nt: TGTGCCAGCAGTGAAGCCGGGGAAGGCTATGGCTACACCTTC; cdr3_aa: CASSEAGEGYGYTF
j_call: TRBJ1-1; d_call: TRBD1; clone_size: .; v_call: TRBV2; cdr3_nt: TGTGCCAGCAGTGATCATGCGCCAGGGGGCGATGAAGCTTTCTTT; cdr3_aa: CASSDHAPGGDEAFF
j_call: TRBJ2-3; d_call: TRBD1; clone_size: .; v_call: TRBV4-3; cdr3_nt: TGCGCCAGCAGCCAAGGGGGACAGGGATCCACAGATACGCAGTATTTT; cdr3_aa: CASSQGGQGSTDTQYF
j_call: TRBJ1-3; d_call: TRBD1; clone_size: .; v_call: TRBV2; cdr3_nt: TGTGCCAGCACCCCGGACAGGGTAGCCTCTGGAAACACCATATATTTT; cdr3_aa: CASTPDRVASGNTIYF
j_call: TRBJ2-2; d_call: TRBD1; clone_size: once; v_call: TRBV5-1; cdr3_nt: TGCGCCAGCAGCTTGAATCAGGGGGACACCGGGGAGCTGTTTTTT; cdr3_aa: CASSLNQGDTGELFF
j_call: TRBJ1-6; d_call: .; clone_size: .; v_call: TRBV28; cdr3_nt: TGTGCCAGCAGGGTGACAGGTCTCGGTTCACCCCTCCACTTT; cdr3_aa: CASRVTGLGSPLHF
j_call: TRBJ2-7; d_call: .; clone_size: few; v_call: TRBV4-3; cdr3_nt: TGCGCCAGCAGCCAAGATAGAGTGGGGAGCTACGAGCAGTACTTC; cdr3_aa: CASSQDRVGSYEQYF
j_call: TRBJ2-7; d_call: .; clone_size: .; v_call: TRBV6-1; cdr3_nt: TGTGCCACCGACACAGGGGGGGCCTACGAGCAGTACTTC; cdr3_aa: CATDTGGAYEQYF
j_call: TRBJ2-4; d_call: .; clone_size: .; v_call: TRBV7-9; cdr3_nt: TGTGCCAGCAGCCCCGGACAGAAAAACATTCAGTACTTC; cdr3_aa: CASSPGQKNIQYF
j_call: TRBJ2-1; d_call: .; clone_size: .; v_call: TRBV5-4; cdr3_nt: TGTGCCAGCAGCTTTTCTCGGCGCGCCGGAGCCAATGAGCAGTTCTTC; cdr3_aa: CASSFSRRAGANEQFF
j_call: TRBJ1-1; d_call: TRBD1; clone_size: .; v_call: TRBV7-8; cdr3_nt: TGTGCCAGCAGCTTTGGAACAGGGGTGAACACTGAAGCTTTCTTT; cdr3_aa: CASSFGTGVNTEAFF
j_call: TRBJ1-3; d_call: TRBD1; clone_size: .; v_call: TRBV5-1; cdr3_nt: TGCGCCAGCAGGACAGGGAGTGGAAACACCATATATTTT; cdr3_aa: CASRTGSGNTIYF
j_call: TRBJ2-2; d_call: .; clone_size: .; v_call: TRBV5-1; cdr3_nt: TGCGCCAGCAGCTTGTCGGGGACCGGGGAGCTGTTTTTT; cdr3_aa: CASSLSGTGELFF